The 12 T cell receptor beta chains listed next were all sequenced from one sample in a study of human T cells and chemical hapten exposure. Time point of the sample: patch test 1, 2 weeks after DPC sensitization. Treatment meaning: therapeutic diphenylcyclopropenone sensitization with weekly scalp DPC. TCRdb recomputed calls from the RACE reads with MiXCR, one row per CDR3 protein. The sample lists just under 350,000 distinct CDR3 sequences, under 8% occurring once. This sample comprised whole blood, obtained in connection with sensitization to the hapten diphenylcyclopropenone (DPC). The receptors originated from a woman aged 18 to 35 with alopecia areata. Some clones in this sample may be carry-over from other donors' samples.

V is TRBV7-9 and J is TRBJ1-2, with a weak D call TRBD1 (5 bases). The CDR3 covers 13 residues. In germline, CDR1 is SEHNR, CDR2 FQNEAQ (reference sequence). The V gene lost 3 bases and the J gene lost 7 bases, with 12 bases spanning the gap. The CDR3 DNA reads TGTGCCAGCAGCTTTCCACGACAGCCTGGCTACACCTTC. Residues: CASSFPRQPGYTF.

This clonotype showed up many times. V is TRBV5-6 and J is TRBJ2-2; D possibly corresponds to TRBD1 (5 bases). Trimming took off 4 bases at V and 1 base at J, with 14 bases between the two ends. Germline CDR1 reads SGHDT; CDR2 reads YYEEEE. The CDR3 extends over 16 amino acids. The CDR3 loop reads CASSPTETVNTGELFF. The CDR3 DNA reads as TGTGCCAGCAGCCCCACCGAGACAGTGAACACCGGGGAGCTGTTTTTT.

DNA for the CDR3: TGCGCCAGCAGCCAACTAGGGACAGGGGGCAAACATGAGCAGTTCTTC. Its translation: CASSQLGTGGKHEQFF. The chain combines TRBV4-1 with TRBJ2-1; TRBD1 aligns across 12 bases. CDR3 length equals 16 residues. V shed 2 bases, J shed 8 bases, and the junction held 7 bases outside the gene matches. The germline V gene encodes CDR1 MGHRA and CDR2 YSYEKL.

This chain joins TRBV7-9 and TRBJ1-6, with 9 bases lining up with TRBD1. V shed 5 bases, J shed 5 bases, and the junction held 4 bases outside the gene matches. Germline V lookup: CDR1 SEHNR, CDR2 FQNEAQ (reference sequence). This CDR3 is 15 amino acids long. CDR3 loop: CASSPRTGDNSPLHF. The CDR3 DNA is TGTGCCAGCAGCCCGCGGACAGGGGATAATTCACCCCTCCACTTT.

V gene TRBV28 combines with J gene TRBJ1-3; D ambiguous. V lost 6 bases and J lost 0, with 9 bases in between. Germline CDR1 reads MDHEN; CDR2 reads SYDVKM. The CDR3 extends over 14 amino acids. The CDR3 DNA sequence: TGTGCCAGCAGATTAGGCTACTCTGGAAACACCATATATTTT. Residues: CASRLGYSGNTIYF.

The chain carries TRBV10-2 and TRBJ2-3, with a weak D call TRBD2 (5 bases). This CDR3 contains 18 residues. Germline assignment: CDR1 WSHSY and CDR2 SAAADI. Trimming took 3 bases from V and 0 from J, leaving 19 bases between them. CDR3 sequence reads: CASSDSGESWPSTDTQYF. The CDR3 DNA follows: TGCGCCAGCAGTGATTCCGGGGAGTCGTGGCCTAGCACAGATACGCAGTATTTT.

The chain carries TRBV7-3 and TRBJ1-5; TRBD1 agrees at 8 bases. The V and J ends lost 3 bases and 6 bases, in that order; junction bases with no gene match: 16. CDR3 length: 18 amino acids. Germline CDR1 is SGHTA and CDR2 is FQGTGA. CDR3 amino acids: CASSFYTQGELRGQPQHF. DNA for the CDR3: TGTGCCAGCAGCTTCTATACACAGGGGGAGTTGAGGGGTCAGCCCCAGCATTTT.

This clonotype has ten or more counts. The chain links TRBV29-1 to TRBJ1-5; 10 bases align to TRBD1. In germline, CDR1 is SQVTM, CDR2 ANQGSEA. This CDR3 region has 14 residues. V lost 4 bases to trimming and J lost 6 bases; unmatched junction nucleotides: 6. Here the CDR3 reads CSVAGTGESQPQHF. DNA for the CDR3: TGCAGCGTTGCCGGGACAGGGGAGTCTCAGCCCCAGCATTTT. Drawing the rest from reference TRBV29-1 and TRBJ1-5, the complete variable domain is SAVISQKPSRDICQRGTSLTIQCQVDSQVTMMFWYRQQPGQSLTLIATANQGSEATYESGFVIDKFPISRPNLTFSTLTVSNMSPEDSSIYLCSVAGTGESQPQHFGDGTRLSIL.

This clonotype has ten or more counts. The V call is TRBV20-1, the J call TRBJ2-7; perhaps TRBD1 as D (6 bases). This CDR3 has 12 residues. Trimming removed 5 bases at V and 3 bases at J, with 11 bases between. Germline V gene lookup returns CDR1 DFQATT and CDR2 SNEGSKA (reference sequence). CDR3 sequence: CSARQENYEQYF. Here the CDR3 DNA reads TGCAGTGCTCGACAGGAGAACTACGAGCAGTACTTC.

This clonotype was counted only a few times. The chain links TRBV7-2 to TRBJ1-4; D unresolved. This CDR3 is 14 amino acids long. Trimming removed 5 bases from V and 3 bases from J, with 10 bases in between. The germline V gene has CDR1 SGHTA and CDR2 FQGNSA. The CDR3 nucleotides are TGTGCCAGCAGCCCAAGCCCAGCTAATGAAAAACTGTTTTTT. This sequence encodes CASSPSPANEKLFF.

The chain uses TRBV7-2 and TRBJ2-7; 10 bases map to TRBD1. The trim removed 2 bases at V and 4 bases at J, leaving 5 bases unmatched. The CDR3 length is 15 residues. Looked up from germline, CDR1 is SGHTA and CDR2 is FQGNSA. In DNA form, the CDR3 reads TGTGCCAGCAGCTTACCCGGGACAGGGGTATACGAGCAGTACTTC. Translated: CASSLPGTGVYEQYF.

This clonotype was found many times. The rearrangement uses TRBV4-3 and TRBJ2-7; tentative D call: TRBD2 (6 bases). There are 15 residues in the CDR3. Trimming stripped 0 bases from V and 3 bases from J, with 12 bases between. Germline V lookup: CDR1 LGHNA, CDR2 YSLEER. The CDR3 reads CASSQEPGGYYEQYF. The CDR3 DNA sequence: TGCGCCAGCAGCCAAGAACCCGGGGGATACTACGAGCAGTACTTC.